This T cell receptor (beta chain) was sequenced during a study of T cell responses to AZD1222 COVID-19 vaccine. General observations from the study: There were mostly white British donors and more females than males, and clonal diversity was possibly underestimated. Unmutated variant regions are reportedly the target of nearly half of TCRs that are spike-specific. Samples come after the peak T cell response, not at day 14. Spike-specific TCRs gained breadth and depth after people received two AZD1222 doses.

Produced via immunoSEQ multiplex PCR; TCRdb's table is partial and in-frame only. This table has about 120,000 clones, under 95% appearing once. In the case of this clone: The antigen remains unidentified.

Per germline, CDR1 SQVTM and CDR2 ANQGSEA. CDR3 length: 12 residues. The ends lost 3 bases at V and 8 bases at J; junction bases unmatched: 6. The chain carries TRBV29-1 and TRBJ1-1; TRBD1 agrees at 7 bases. This sample comprised peripheral blood, obtained 28 days after the second AZD1222 dose. This receptor was taken from an adult who received the AZD1222 COVID-19 vaccine. The CDR3 sequence: CSVEKGAREAFF. The DNA for the CDR3 is TGCAGCGTTGAGAAGGGGGCGAGAGAAGCTTTCTTT. Full variable domain (outside the CDR3, taken from reference TRBV29-1 and TRBJ1-1): SAVISQKPSRDICQRGTSLTIQCQVDSQVTMMFWYRQQPGQSLTLIATANQGSEATYESGFVIDKFPISRPNLTFSTLTVSNMSPEDSSIYLCSVEKGAREAFFGQGTRLTVV.